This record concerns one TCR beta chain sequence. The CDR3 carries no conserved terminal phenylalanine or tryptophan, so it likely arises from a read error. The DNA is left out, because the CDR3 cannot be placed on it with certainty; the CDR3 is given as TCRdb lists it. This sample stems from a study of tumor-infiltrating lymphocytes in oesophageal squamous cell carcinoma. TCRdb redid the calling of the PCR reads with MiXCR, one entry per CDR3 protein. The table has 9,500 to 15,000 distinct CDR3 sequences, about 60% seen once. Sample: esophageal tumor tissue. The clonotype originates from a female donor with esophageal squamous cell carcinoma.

CDR3 in amino acids: CASSEGLTSSTSAP. The V and J genes are TRBV6-1 and TRBJ1-1; the listed D gene, TRBD1, was not tested against the DNA. Germline CDR1 reads MNHNS; CDR2 reads SASEGT. From its first to its last residue, the CDR3 has 14 amino acids.